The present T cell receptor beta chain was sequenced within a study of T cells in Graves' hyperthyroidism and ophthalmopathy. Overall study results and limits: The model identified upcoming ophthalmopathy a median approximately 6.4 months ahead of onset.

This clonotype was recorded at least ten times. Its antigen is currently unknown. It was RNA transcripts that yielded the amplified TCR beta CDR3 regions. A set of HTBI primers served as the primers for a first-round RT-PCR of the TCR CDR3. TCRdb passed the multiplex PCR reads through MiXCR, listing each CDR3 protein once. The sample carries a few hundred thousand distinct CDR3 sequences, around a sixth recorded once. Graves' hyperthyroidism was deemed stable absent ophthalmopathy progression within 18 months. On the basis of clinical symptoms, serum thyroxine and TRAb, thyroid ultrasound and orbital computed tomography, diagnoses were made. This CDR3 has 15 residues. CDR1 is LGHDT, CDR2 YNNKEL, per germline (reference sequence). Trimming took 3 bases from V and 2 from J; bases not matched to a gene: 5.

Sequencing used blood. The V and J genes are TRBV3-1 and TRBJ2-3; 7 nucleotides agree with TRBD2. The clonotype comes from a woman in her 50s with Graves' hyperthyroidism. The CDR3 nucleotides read TGTGCCAGCAGCCAGGAGCGGGACGCCACAGATACGCAGTATTTT. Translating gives CASSQERDATDTQYF.